This T cell receptor beta chain was captured in a study of beta chain features in type 1 diabetes. Study-wide results and caveats: TCRB CDR3s were moderately but significantly shorter in Type 1 diabetes patients in all four CD4+ subsets.

The entirety of the isolated RNA underwent reverse transcription, so expressed TCRB transcripts were sequenced. Repertoires were generated with immunoSEQ multiplex PCR, while TCRdb's copy carries only in-frame clones and drops some. The data hold hundreds of thousands of clones, with about 14% observed a single time. This clone was detected a few times. Its antigen is unknown. The germline CDR1 and CDR2 sequences are SGDLS and YYNGEE. J was trimmed by 5 bases and V by 2 bases; bases with no gene match: 13. The CDR3 spans 16 residues. This TCR was recovered from a man between 18 and 29 years old with type 1 diabetes. The specimen sequenced was naive CD4+ T cells from blood. The chain carries TRBV9 and TRBJ2-7, with TRBD1 identical over 7 bases. CDR3 bases: TGTGCCAGCAGCGTGAGTACTACAGGGGAGAAGGACGAGCAGTACTTC. As protein: CASSVSTTGEKDEQYF.